This TCR beta chain was retrieved from a study of T cells expressing NK-cell markers. For each CDR3 protein, TCRdb gives one entry from its re-call of the 5' RACE reads, without DNA. The sample data list approximately 150,000 distinct CDR3 sequences. The CDR3 spans 14 residues. Germline loops: CDR1 SGHRS, CDR2 YFSETQ. The sequencing input was blood T cells: a sorted CD56 or NKG2C T cell subset, CD4+ or CD8+ T cells, or bulk PBMC T cells (not recorded which). The chain uses TRBV5-1 and TRBJ2-1; lacking DNA, the TRBD1 call made by TCRdb goes unchecked. The receptor was derived from a woman between 18 and 75 years old in good health. The CDR3 spells CASERFGTNNEQFF.